Listed here are 10 T cell receptor beta chains from one sample, sequenced in a study of T-cell memory formation after mild COVID-19. TCRdb redid the calling of the 5' RACE reads with MiXCR, one entry per CDR3 protein. The table has 550,000 to 650,000 distinct CDR3 sequences, 17% seen once. The sequenced material came from PBMCs or a T cell subset sorted from them (not recorded which). These receptors were taken from an adult woman who had mild COVID-19 (a few samples of this study predate the infection). Cell type and time point are not known.

This clonotype came up many times. V is TRBV29-1 and J is TRBJ1-1; D is undetermined. The V end lost 4 bases, the J end lost 0 bases, and 15 bases lay between the germline ends. Germline assignment: CDR1 SQVTM and CDR2 ANQGSEA. The CDR3 is 15 residues long. CDR3 in amino acids: CSVVIRAGLNTEAFF. For the CDR3, the DNA is TGCAGCGTTGTCATCCGGGCAGGACTGAACACTGAAGCTTTCTTT.

Only a few counts were recorded for this clonotype. The chain links TRBV10-3 to TRBJ2-1, with TRBD2 matching 7 bases. The CDR3 length is 17 residues. Trimming removed 5 bases from V and 5 bases from J; junction bases left unmatched: 15. The germline CDR1 and CDR2 sequences are ENHRY and SYGVKD. DNA for the CDR3: TGTGCCATCAGTCTTACCTCGGGGCGGGGGACTGACAATGAGCAGTTCTTC. Protein: CAISLTSGRGTDNEQFF.

V usage is TRBV27 and J usage is TRBJ2-7; 7 nucleotides agree with TRBD2. Germline values: CDR1 MNHEY, CDR2 SMNVEV (reference sequence). Germline trimming cut 2 bases from V and 4 bases from J; bases unmatched to any gene: 5. This CDR3 is built from 14 residues. The CDR3 sequence: CASSLRAGRYEQYF. In DNA form, the CDR3 reads TGTGCCAGCAGTTTAAGAGCGGGAAGATACGAGCAGTACTTC.

This chain joins TRBV11-2 and TRBJ2-5; 10 nucleotides match TRBD1. The trim removed 6 bases at V and 4 bases at J, leaving 2 bases unmatched. The germline CDR1 and CDR2 sequences are SGHAT and FQNNGV. The CDR3 is 13 amino acids. The DNA of the CDR3 is TGTGCCAGCAGTGGACAGGGGGGAGAGACCCAGTACTTC. This codes for CASSGQGGETQYF.

The rearrangement uses TRBV10-3 and TRBJ2-3; a possible D gene is TRBD2 (6 bases). Trimming pared 11 bases from V and 4 bases from J, leaving 7 bases between. This CDR3 has 10 residues. CDR1 and CDR2 (germline): ENHRY, SYGVKD. In DNA, the CDR3 is TGTGCCTCGGGGGCAGATACGCAGTATTTT. Protein: CASGADTQYF.

This clonotype was detected a few times. The V gene is TRBV7-2, the J gene TRBJ2-5, with D hard to call. Trimming shortened V by 2 bases and J by 1 base, and 11 bases separated the two germline ends. Germline V lookup: CDR1 SGHTA, CDR2 FQGNSA. The CDR3 loop spans 15 amino acids. The CDR3, as DNA: TGTGCCAGCAGCTTATCCCGGGTGCCCCAAGAGACCCAGTACTTC. Translating gives CASSLSRVPQETQYF.

The rearrangement joins TRBV7-3 to TRBJ2-2; D gene ambiguous. Trimming left V 5 bases short and J 4 bases short, with 17 bases between. This CDR3 comprises 16 residues. In germline, CDR1 is SGHTA, CDR2 FQGTGA. The CDR3 here is CASSPLPSVITGELFF. CDR3 nucleotides: TGTGCCAGCAGCCCCCTACCGAGCGTAATCACCGGGGAGCTGTTTTTT.

The chain uses TRBV9 and TRBJ1-1; D may be TRBD1 (6 bases). Germline-derived CDR1 and CDR2 are SGDLS and YYNGEE. Trimming took 3 bases from V and 1 from J, leaving 10 bases between them. The CDR3 length is 14 residues. CDR3 region: CASSAGDSNTEAFF. Written as DNA, the CDR3 is TGTGCCAGCAGCGCAGGGGATTCGAACACTGAAGCTTTCTTT.

This chain uses TRBV5-1 with TRBJ2-7, with 9 nucleotides matching TRBD2. The V segment lost 2 bases and the J segment 6 bases; nucleotides outside the gene matches: 9. Per the germline V gene, CDR1 is SGHRS and CDR2 is YFSETQ. This CDR3 region has 15 residues. The DNA of the CDR3 is TGCGCCAGCAGCTTAGGGGCGGGAGGGCCGTTCGAGCAGTACTTC. Amino acids: CASSLGAGGPFEQYF.

V gene TRBV12-5 combines with J gene TRBJ2-7; no reliable D call. This CDR3 comprises 16 residues. The V gene lost 3 bases and the J gene lost 2 bases, with 17 bases spanning the gap. Germline CDR1 is LGHNT and CDR2 is FRNRAP. CDR3: CASGLPRDGPTYEQYF. The CDR3 nucleotides read TGTGCTAGTGGTTTACCCCGTGACGGTCCAACCTACGAGCAGTACTTC.